This is a list of T cell receptor beta chains from one sample in a study of identical twins. TCRdb re-analysed the 5' RACE reads in MiXCR, keeping a single row per CDR3 protein. Of more than 1.5 million distinct CDR3 sequences listed, about 31% are singletons. The sample consisted of cord blood. These TCRs come from a newborn girl in good health. CDR3s include the opening cysteine and the closing phenylalanine or tryptophan. A D gene is named only where the DNA matches it firmly. The size entry is marked missing in some rows and otherwise reads once, few, many or a size class.

CDR3	DNA	size	V	J	D
CAISPQSMSEKLFF	TGTGCCATCAGTCCCCAAAGCATGTCTGAAAAACTGTTTTTT	-	TRBV10-3	TRBJ1-4	-
CASSLSVTDWYEQYF	TGCGCCAGCAGCTTGTCTGTGACGGATTGGTACGAGCAGTACTTC	many	TRBV5-1	TRBJ2-7	-
CATSAGSITDTQYF	TGTGCCACCAGCGCGGGAAGCATCACAGATACGCAGTATTTT	few	TRBV24-1	TRBJ2-3	-
CASSISPAAGTDTQYF	TGTGCCAGTAGTATCTCCCCCGCGGCGGGCACAGATACGCAGTATTTT	-	TRBV19	TRBJ2-3	-
CASSPLRQGVDTQYF	TGTGCCAGCAGTCCACTAAGACAGGGGGTAGATACGCAGTATTTT	-	TRBV2	TRBJ2-3	TRBD1
CASSQGDRVYF	TGTGCCAGCAGCCAAGGGGACAGGGTATATTTT	few	TRBV4-2	TRBJ1-3	TRBD1
CAASDWNGRGYTF	TGTGCCGCCAGTGATTGGAACGGAAGGGGCTACACCTTC	-	TRBV24-1	TRBJ1-2	-
CATSDGTSSDEQYF	TGTGCCACCAGTGATGGGACTAGCAGCGACGAGCAGTACTTC	few	TRBV24-1	TRBJ2-7	TRBD2
CASSLSISGTNTEAFF	TGCGCCAGCAGCCTATCCATTTCCGGGACAAACACTGAAGCTTTCTTT	few	TRBV4-1	TRBJ1-1	-
CSARVPSTNEKLFF	TGCAGTGCTAGAGTCCCCTCAACTAATGAAAAACTGTTTTTT	few	TRBV20-1	TRBJ1-4	-
CASSYAQGEYGYTF	TGTGCCAGCAGTTACGCTCAGGGCGAGTATGGCTACACCTTC	few	TRBV6-6	TRBJ1-2	-
CASRSQARSYEQYF	TGTGCCAGCAGGTCACAGGCACGCTCCTACGAGCAGTACTTC	-	TRBV6-2/TRBV6-3	TRBJ2-7	-
CATTGPLNSPLHF	TGTGCCACTACGGGACCCCTCAATTCACCCCTCCACTTT	few	TRBV6-1	TRBJ1-6	-
CASSQDAGSPPIGEKLFF	TGTGCCAGCAGCCAGGACGCAGGGAGCCCCCCCATAGGAGAAAAACTGTTTTTT	-	TRBV27	TRBJ1-4	-
CASSGGTSGRQRSYNEQFF	TGTGCCAGCAGTGGGGGGACTAGCGGGAGGCAACGCTCCTACAATGAGCAGTTCTTC	few	TRBV27	TRBJ2-1	TRBD2
CASSPTTGLSYNEQFF	TGTGCCAGCAGTCCCACCACGGGCTTAAGTTACAATGAGCAGTTCTTC	few	TRBV27	TRBJ2-1	-
CASSGQKNTEAFF	TGTGCCAGCTCTGGACAGAAGAACACTGAAGCTTTCTTT	-	TRBV18	TRBJ1-1	-
CASSGNLVDIQYF	TGTGCCAGCAGCGGTAACTTGGTAGACATTCAGTACTTC	few	TRBV9	TRBJ2-4	-
CSAKRPGQGVGEQFF	TGCAGTGCAAAGCGACCGGGACAGGGGGTAGGTGAGCAGTTCTTC	few	TRBV20-1	TRBJ2-1	TRBD1
CASGGLTQYF	TGTGCCAGCGGGGGACTCACGCAGTATTTT	few	TRBV6-6	TRBJ2-3	-